This paragraph reports one T cell receptor (beta chain). Noted time point: pre-sensitization, week 0. Regarding treatment: therapeutic diphenylcyclopropenone sensitization with weekly scalp DPC. Someone pulled total RNA out of unfractionated whole blood. The J segment lost 4 bases and the V segment lost 6 bases, leaving 4 bases of the junction unmatched. The CDR3 is made up of 14 amino acids. CDR1 MNHEY and CDR2 SMNVEV come from the germline V gene (reference sequence). The data were taken from a study of human T cells and chemical hapten exposure. Study-wide context: While the approximately 25-week study was under way, patients received diphenylcyclopropenone on the scalp every week. Per-sample variation in TCR yield stemmed mainly from small pooled library volume differences. Women made up most patients, who had alopecia areata, totalis or universalis.

TCRdb re-analysed the RACE reads in MiXCR, keeping a single row per CDR3 protein. Here the sample spans over 70,000 distinct CDR3 sequences, 14% being singletons. The chain is built from TRBV27 and TRBJ2-7; TRBD2 agrees at 12 bases. The sample in question was whole blood, obtained in connection with sensitization to the hapten diphenylcyclopropenone (DPC). The sequence was obtained from a woman in her 50s with alopecia areata. Some clones in this sample may be carry-over from other donors' samples. The CDR3 region is CASSRTSGTYEQYF. In DNA form, the CDR3 reads TGTGCCAGCAGCCGGACTAGCGGGACTTACGAGCAGTACTTC.